The 3 T cell receptor beta chains listed next were all sequenced from one sample in a study of vaccination effects on CD4 cells after COVID-19. Their antigen targets remain unknown. Assay used: immunoSEQ multiplex PCR; TCRdb lists only in-frame clones, some missing. The sample records 17,000 or so clones, 65% to 80% being singletons. Within the ViraFEST assay, antigen-specific CD4+ T cells underwent expansion with viral peptide pools prior to sequencing. The culture ran for roughly ten days before CD4+ T cells were isolated. A positive SARS-CoV-2 PCR test fell between March and December 2020. Each participant was given two doses of one vaccine (BNT162b2 or mRNA-1273). Sequenced material: CD4+ T cells from PBMCs cultured with SARS-CoV-2 spike peptides, taken after COVID-19 vaccination. Receptors were obtained from a human donor who had a prior SARS-CoV-2 infection.

This clone was seen only once. The chain is built from TRBV7-6 and TRBJ2-3; 13 bases align to TRBD2. Germline CDR1 is SGHVS and CDR2 is FNYEAQ. The CDR3 consists of 16 residues. V dropped 5 bases and J dropped 2; count of bases not matched to a gene: 4. The CDR3 DNA reads as TGTGCCAGCAGCAGGACTAGCGGGGGCTACACAGATACGCAGTATTTT. It specifies CASSRTSGGYTDTQYF.

The chain employs TRBV9 and TRBJ2-1; TRBD1 matches at 12 bases. This CDR3 contains 18 residues. The germline V gene has CDR1 SGDLS and CDR2 YYNGEE. Germline trimming cut 3 bases from V and 9 bases from J; bases unmatched to any gene: 16. The CDR3 loop is CASSATLGGTGGLVEQFF. Written as DNA, the CDR3 is TGTGCCAGCAGCGCGACCCTAGGTGGGACAGGGGGCCTGGTTGAGCAGTTCTTC.

The CDR3 nucleotides read TGTGCCAGCAGTTTGTACAAGGCGTCACCCCTCCACTTT. Protein sequence: CASSLYKASPLHF. V usage is TRBV12-3 or TRBV12-4 and J usage is TRBJ1-6, with unresolved D. V was trimmed by 3 bases and J by 10 bases, leaving 10 bases between them. The length of the CDR3 is 13 residues.